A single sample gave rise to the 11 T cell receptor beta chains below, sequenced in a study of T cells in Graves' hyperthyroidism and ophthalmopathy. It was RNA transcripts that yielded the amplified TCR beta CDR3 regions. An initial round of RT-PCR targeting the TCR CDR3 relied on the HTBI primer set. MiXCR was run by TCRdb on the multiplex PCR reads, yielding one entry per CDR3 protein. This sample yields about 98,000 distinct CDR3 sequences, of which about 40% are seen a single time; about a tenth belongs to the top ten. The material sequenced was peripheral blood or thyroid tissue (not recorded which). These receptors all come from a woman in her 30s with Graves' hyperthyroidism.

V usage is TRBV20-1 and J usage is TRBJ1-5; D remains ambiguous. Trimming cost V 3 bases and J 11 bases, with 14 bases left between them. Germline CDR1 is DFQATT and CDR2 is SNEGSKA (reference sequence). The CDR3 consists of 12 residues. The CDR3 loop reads CSARSREETQHF. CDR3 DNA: TGCAGTGCTAGGTCAAGGGAAGAGACCCAGCATTTT.

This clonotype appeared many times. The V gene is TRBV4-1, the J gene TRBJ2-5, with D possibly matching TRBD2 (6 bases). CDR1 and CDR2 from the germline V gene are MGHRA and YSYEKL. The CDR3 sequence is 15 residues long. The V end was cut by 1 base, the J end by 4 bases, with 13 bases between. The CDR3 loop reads CASSQGLEVGETQYF. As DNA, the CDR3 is TGCGCCAGCAGCCAAGGACTAGAGGTTGGAGAGACCCAGTACTTC.

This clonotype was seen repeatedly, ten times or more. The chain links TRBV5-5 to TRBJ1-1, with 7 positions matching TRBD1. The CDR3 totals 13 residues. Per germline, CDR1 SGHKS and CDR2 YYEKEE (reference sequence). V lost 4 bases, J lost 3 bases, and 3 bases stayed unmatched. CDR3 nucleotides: TGTGCCAGCAGCGCACAGGGGTACACTGAAGCTTTCTTT. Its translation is CASSAQGYTEAFF.

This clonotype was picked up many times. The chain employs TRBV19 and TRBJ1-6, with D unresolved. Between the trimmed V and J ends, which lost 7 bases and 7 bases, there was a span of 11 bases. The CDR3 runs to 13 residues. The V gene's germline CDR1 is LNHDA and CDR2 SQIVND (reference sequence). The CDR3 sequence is CASKRVANSPLHF. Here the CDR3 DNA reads TGTGCCAGTAAACGGGTCGCGAATTCACCCCTCCACTTT.

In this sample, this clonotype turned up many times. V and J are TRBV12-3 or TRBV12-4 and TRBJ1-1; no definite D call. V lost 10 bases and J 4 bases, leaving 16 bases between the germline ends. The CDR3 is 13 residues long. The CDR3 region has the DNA TGTGCCATCGCGAAATGGGGAGGCACTGAAGCTTTCTTT. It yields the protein CAIAKWGGTEAFF.

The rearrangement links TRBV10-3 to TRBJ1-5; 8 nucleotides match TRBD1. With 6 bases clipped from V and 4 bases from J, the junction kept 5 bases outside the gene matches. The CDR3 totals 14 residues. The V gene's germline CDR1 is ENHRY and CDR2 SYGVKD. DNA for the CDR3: TGTGCCATCAGCCGAGACAGGGGTAATCAGCCCCAGCATTTT. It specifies CAISRDRGNQPQHF.

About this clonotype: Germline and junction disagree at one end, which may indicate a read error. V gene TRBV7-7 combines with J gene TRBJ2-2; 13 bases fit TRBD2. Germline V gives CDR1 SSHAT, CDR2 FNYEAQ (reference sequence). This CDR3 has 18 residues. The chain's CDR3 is CASSFSALAGGGTGKLFF. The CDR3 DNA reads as TGTGCTAGCAGCTTTTCTGCACTAGCGGGAGGGGGCACCGGGAAGCTGTTTTTT.

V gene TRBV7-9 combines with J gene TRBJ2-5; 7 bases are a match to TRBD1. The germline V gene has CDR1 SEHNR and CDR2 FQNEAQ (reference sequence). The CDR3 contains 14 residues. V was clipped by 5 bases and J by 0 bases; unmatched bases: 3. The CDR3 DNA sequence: TGTGCCAGCAGCCCGGACAGGAACCAAGAGACCCAGTACTTC. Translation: CASSPDRNQETQYF.

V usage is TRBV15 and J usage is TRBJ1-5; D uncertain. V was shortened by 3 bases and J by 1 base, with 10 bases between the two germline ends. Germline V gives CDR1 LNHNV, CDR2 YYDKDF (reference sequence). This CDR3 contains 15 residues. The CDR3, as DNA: TGTGCCACCAGCAGTTTCCGGCAGAGCAATCAGCCCCAGCATTTT. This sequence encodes CATSSFRQSNQPQHF.

CDR3 sequence reads: CSATFDRVRDGYTF. For the CDR3, the DNA is TGCAGTGCTACCTTCGACAGGGTCAGGGATGGCTACACCTTC. The chain has TRBV20-1 and TRBJ1-2, with 7 bases that match TRBD1. From germline, CDR1 is DFQATT and CDR2 SNEGSKA (reference sequence). The J segment lost 6 bases and the V segment lost 4 bases, leaving 11 bases of the junction unmatched. The CDR3 extends over 14 amino acids.

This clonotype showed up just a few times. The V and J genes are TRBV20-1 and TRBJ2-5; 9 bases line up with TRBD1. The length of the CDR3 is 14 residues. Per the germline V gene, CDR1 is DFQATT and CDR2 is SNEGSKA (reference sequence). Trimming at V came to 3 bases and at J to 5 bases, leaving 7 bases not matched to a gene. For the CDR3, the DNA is TGCAGTGCTAGCCCGGGACAGGGTTACGAGACCCAGTACTTC. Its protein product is CSASPGQGYETQYF.